The 21 T cell receptor beta chains given below trace back to one sample, sequenced in a study of control samples from healthy donors and cancer patients. The method was immunoSEQ multiplex PCR; TCRdb's version includes in-frame clones alone and lacks a portion of them. The sample has some 120,000 clones; 80% to 90% are singletons. Sequenced sample: blood. The source of these receptors is a man aged 35-49 years in good health.

The genes are TRBV9 and TRBJ1-4, with 7 positions matching TRBD1. CDR3 length equals 16 residues. Trimming took 4 bases from V and 5 from J; bases not matched to a gene: 11. CDR1 is SGDLS, CDR2 YYNGEE, per germline. Here the CDR3 reads CASSTRQGGMNEKLFF. The CDR3 bases are TGTGCCAGCAGCACGAGACAGGGAGGGATGAATGAAAAACTGTTTTTT.

The rearrangement joins TRBV5-1 to TRBJ1-4; no firm D call. V lost 0 bases, J lost 0 bases, and 3 bases lay in between. Germline assignment: CDR1 SGHRS and CDR2 YFSETQ. This CDR3 contains 14 residues. The CDR3 region has the DNA TGCGCCAGCAGCTTGGACGCAACTAATGAAAAACTGTTTTTT. Its protein is CASSLDATNEKLFF.

Worth noting for this clone: Distinct nucleotide sequences in the sample also encode this CDR3. The chain is built from TRBV18 and TRBJ2-3; D is uncertain. V was pared by 3 bases and J by 3 bases, with 4 bases between. Germline V gene sequence: CDR1 KGHSH, CDR2 LQKENI. The CDR3 spans 12 residues. CDR3 sequence: CASSPPTDTQYF. The CDR3 bases are TGTGCCAGCTCACCCCCGACAGATACGCAGTATTTT.

The rearrangement uses TRBV12-3 or TRBV12-4 and TRBJ1-1; no firm D call. The V end lost 5 bases, the J end lost 4 bases, and 11 bases lay between the germline ends. The CDR3 runs 13 residues. The CDR3 nucleotides are TGTGCCAGCAGTGCCCGTGGCGGCACTGAAGCTTTCTTT. Translating gives CASSARGGTEAFF.

This clone has only a few counts. This CDR3 is CASSPKPTGISGNTIYF. CDR3 nucleotide sequence: TGTGCCAGCAGCCCTAAGCCGACAGGGATCTCTGGAAACACCATATATTTT. V is TRBV13 and J is TRBJ1-3, with 7 bases that match TRBD1. Looked up from germline, CDR1 is PRHDT and CDR2 is FYEKMQ (reference sequence). The CDR3 extends over 17 amino acids. The V gene end was trimmed by 5 bases and the J gene end by 0 bases; junction bases not matched to a gene: 10.

This clone was seen a handful of times. The rearrangement joins TRBV24-1 to TRBJ2-3; 7 bases agree with TRBD2. This CDR3 spans 14 amino acids. Per germline, CDR1 KGHDR and CDR2 SFDVKD. The ends lost 4 bases at V and 4 bases at J; junction bases unmatched: 4. CDR3 residues: CATSELAAPDTQYF. For the CDR3, the DNA is TGTGCCACCAGTGAGCTAGCGGCCCCAGATACGCAGTATTTT.

The chain has TRBV24-1 and TRBJ2-2; D is uncertain. The CDR3 has 17 amino acids. The germline gives CDR1 KGHDR, CDR2 SFDVKD. With 5 bases removed from V and 0 bases from J, the gap between germline ends came to 15 bases. CDR3 coding DNA: TGTGCCACCAGTGTGAGGAAGGCCATCTCGAACACCGGGGAGCTGTTTTTT. It encodes CATSVRKAISNTGELFF.

The rearrangement joins TRBV18 to TRBJ2-7; possibly TRBD1 for D (7 bases). Trimming pared 3 bases from V and 3 bases from J, leaving 12 bases between. Germline values: CDR1 KGHSH, CDR2 LQKENI. The CDR3 consists of 14 residues. CDR3: CASSPQGDFYEQYF. CDR3 DNA: TGTGCCAGCTCACCCCAGGGGGACTTCTACGAGCAGTACTTC.

The chain recombines TRBV7-3 with TRBJ2-2; no clear D gene. Trimming shortened V by 3 bases and J by 2 bases, and 13 bases separated the two germline ends. The germline V gene has CDR1 SGHTA and CDR2 FQGTGA. This CDR3 comprises 16 residues. The CDR3 DNA reads TGTGCCAGCAGCTTGTTTTCGAGCAGTAACACCGGGGAGCTGTTTTTT. Translation: CASSLFSSSNTGELFF. The entire variable domain, with the rest obtained from reference TRBV7-3 and TRBJ2-2, is as follows: GAGVSQTPSNKVTEKGKYVELRCDPISGHTALYWYRQSLGQGPEFLIYFQGTGAADDSGLPNDRFFAVRPEGSVSTLKIQRTERGDSAVYLCASSLFSSSNTGELFFGEGSRLTVL.

The chain employs TRBV2 and TRBJ1-2; D unresolved. The length of the CDR3 is 11 residues. CDR1 is SNHLY, CDR2 FYNNEI, per germline. V gave up 3 bases and J gave up 6 bases, with 5 bases separating them. CDR3 region: CASSDSDGYTF. The CDR3 nucleotides are TGTGCCAGCAGTGACTCAGATGGCTACACCTTC.

The V gene is TRBV2, the J gene TRBJ1-6; 10 bases are shared with TRBD1. After removal of 8 bases from V and 14 bases from J, the junction contained 0 bases not matched to a gene. The CDR3 is 10 amino acids. CDR1 is SNHLY and CDR2 is FYNNEI in the germline V gene. CDR3 DNA sequence: TGTGCCAGCGGGACAGGGGCCCTCCACTTT. Its translation is CASGTGALHF.

The V call is TRBV30, the J call TRBJ1-1, with 9 bases identical to TRBD1. Germline V lookup: CDR1 GTSNPN, CDR2 SVGIG (reference sequence). The CDR3 consists of 14 residues. V shed 6 bases, J shed 4 bases, and the junction held 9 bases outside the gene matches. DNA for the CDR3: TGTGCCTGTCGGACCCCGGGACAGGGCACTGAAGCTTTCTTT. It is translated as CACRTPGQGTEAFF.

The rearrangement links TRBV5-1 to TRBJ1-1; 9 nucleotides line up with TRBD1. Germline CDR1 reads SGHRS; CDR2 reads YFSETQ. The CDR3 spans 15 residues. V was pared by 4 bases and J by 3 bases, with 7 bases of the junction left unmatched. The CDR3 sequence is CASSTTGTGYTEAFF. The CDR3 DNA is TGCGCCAGCAGCACCACCGGGACAGGGTACACTGAAGCTTTCTTT.

V and J are TRBV10-1 and TRBJ1-2; no clear D. CDR1 and CDR2 from the germline V gene are WNHNN and SYGVQD (reference sequence). This CDR3 is 12 amino acids long. V lost 0 bases, J lost 4 bases, and 3 bases lay in between. CDR3 coding DNA: TGCGCCAGCAGTGAGTCGGCCTATGGCTACACCTTC. It encodes CASSESAYGYTF.

The chain carries TRBV12-3 or TRBV12-4 and TRBJ1-1; D unclear. The CDR3 is 12 residues long. V dropped 3 bases and J dropped 5 bases, with 7 bases sitting between them. CDR3 sequence (DNA): TGTGCCAGCAGTTTGCCGACTACTGAAGCTTTCTTT. Translating gives CASSLPTTEAFF.

This clone occurred a few times. V is TRBV7-8 and J is TRBJ1-1; D call uncertain. This CDR3 is built from 13 residues. CDR1 and CDR2 from the germline V gene are SGHVS and FQNEAQ. Trimming shortened V by 4 bases and J by 1 base, and 7 bases separated the two germline ends. The CDR3 reads CASSSYKNTEAFF. CDR3 bases: TGTGCCAGCAGCTCGTACAAGAACACTGAAGCTTTCTTT. Based on the CDR3 plus reference TRBV7-8 and TRBJ1-1, the full variable domain is GAGVSQSPRYKVAKRGQDVALRCDPISGHVSLFWYQQALGQGPEFLTYFQNEAQLDKSGLPSDRFFAERPEGSVSTLKIQRTQQEDSAVYLCASSSYKNTEAFFGQGTRLTVV.

The chain has TRBV6-2 or TRBV6-3 and TRBJ2-3, with D maybe TRBD2 (6 bases). V shed 0 bases and J shed 2 bases, with 15 bases lying between them. The CDR3 spans 17 residues. Germline CDR1 MNHEY, CDR2 SVGEGT. CDR3 bases: TGTGCCAGCAGTTACTCGCCGGAGGGGTTGCCCACAGATACGCAGTATTTT. Translated, it gives CASSYSPEGLPTDTQYF.

The genes are TRBV6-5 and TRBJ1-5; tentative D call: TRBD1 (5 bases). Germline loops: CDR1 MNHEY, CDR2 SVGAGI. V lost 5 bases to trimming and J lost 0 bases, with 8 bases between them. This CDR3 is 14 amino acids long. The CDR3 sequence: CASSRQFSNQPQHF. In DNA form, the CDR3 reads TGTGCCAGCAGTCGACAGTTTAGCAATCAGCCCCAGCATTTT.

The genes are TRBV24-1 and TRBJ1-5; D gene unclear. CDR3 length: 15 amino acids. CDR1 is KGHDR, CDR2 SFDVKD, per germline. V shed 4 bases and J shed 0 bases, with 9 bases lying between them. CDR3 loop: CATSDGSFSNQPQHF. DNA for the CDR3: TGTGCCACCAGTGACGGGTCCTTTAGCAATCAGCCCCAGCATTTT.

V is TRBV4-1 and J is TRBJ2-7, with D possibly matching TRBD2 (5 bases). The germline V gene encodes CDR1 MGHRA and CDR2 YSYEKL. This CDR3 comprises 14 residues. V shed 3 bases and J shed 0 bases, with 9 bases lying between them. The CDR3 nucleotides are TGCGCCAGCAGCCAGCCCGGGAACTCCTACGAGCAGTACTTC. This encodes CASSQPGNSYEQYF.

The V and J genes are TRBV30 and TRBJ2-1; D is unclear. Trimming cost V 1 base and J 9 bases, with 13 bases left between them. Germline V gene lookup returns CDR1 GTSNPN and CDR2 SVGIG (reference sequence). This CDR3 is 13 amino acids long. Written as DNA, the CDR3 is TGTGCCTGGAGTGAGAGCCCGCTACGTGAGCAGTTCTTC. Its translation: CAWSESPLREQFF.